These T cell receptor beta chains were read from a single sample in a study of T cell responses to AZD1222 COVID-19 vaccine. Profiling relied on immunoSEQ multiplex PCR, and the TCRdb table lists in-frame clones only, not all of them. The sample has about 150,000 clones; roughly 86% are singletons. The input for sequencing was peripheral blood, taken 28 days after the second AZD1222 dose. The receptors here all came from an adult who received the AZD1222 COVID-19 vaccine. CDR3s include the opening cysteine and the closing phenylalanine or tryptophan. The D gene is left open where the match is weak. Some rows have no size entry. The others give once, few or many, or a class for an expanded clone.

j_call clone_size d_call v_call cdr3_aa cdr3_nt
TRBJ1-1 - - TRBV7-8 CASKPRIGSTEAFF TGTGCCAGCAAACCCCGTATAGGAAGCACTGAAGCTTTCTTT
TRBJ1-3 - - TRBV7-9 CASSSGQPGNTIYF TGTGCCAGCAGCTCGGGTCAGCCCGGGAACACCATATATTTT
TRBJ2-7 - - TRBV10-2 CASTTSDPGKTYEQYF TGCGCCAGCACTACGTCCGACCCGGGGAAGACCTACGAGCAGTACTTC
TRBJ2-7 - - TRBV25-1 CASSRLASYEQYF TGTGCCAGCAGTCGCCTAGCCTCCTACGAGCAGTACTTC
TRBJ2-7 - - TRBV13 CASSVAANEQYF TGTGCCAGCAGCGTCGCGGCGAACGAGCAGTACTTC
TRBJ2-7 - TRBD1 TRBV7-2 CASRDDRGYEQYF TGTGCCAGCAGGGATGACAGGGGGTACGAGCAGTACTTC
TRBJ1-5 - - TRBV6-5 CASTEGGRNQPQHF TGTGCCAGCACCGAGGGGGGGCGAAATCAGCCCCAGCATTTT
TRBJ2-7 - - TRBV18 CASSPGWDSYEQYF TGTGCCAGCTCACCGGGGTGGGACTCCTACGAGCAGTACTTC
TRBJ2-5 - TRBD2 TRBV5-4 CASTPGTSGQETQYF TGTGCCAGCACTCCTGGGACTAGCGGCCAAGAGACCCAGTACTTC
TRBJ1-1 - TRBD1 TRBV18 CASSPYSGQGALTWF TGTGCCAGCTCACCCTACAGCGGACAGGGGGCGCTGACATGGTTT
TRBJ2-3 - - TRBV18 CASSRDLPSTDTQYF TGTGCCAGCTCACGGGACCTACCTAGCACAGATACGCAGTATTTT
TRBJ2-7 - - TRBV13 CASSLEGTSYEQYF TGTGCCAGCAGCTTAGAGGGGACCTCCTACGAGCAGTACTTC
TRBJ2-2 - - TRBV19 CASTDPGRLFTGELFF TGTGCCAGTACCGACCCCGGTCGGCTTTTCACCGGGGAGCTGTTTTTT
TRBJ2-2 - - TRBV9 CASSKAVLTGELFF TGTGCCAGCAGCAAAGCGGTTCTTACCGGGGAGCTGTTTTTT
TRBJ1-1 - TRBD1 TRBV29-1 CSVTPTGGLTEAFF TGCAGCGTTACCCCTACAGGGGGCCTCACTGAAGCTTTCTTT
TRBJ1-5 - - TRBV12-2 CASRLIWDREYQPQHF TGTGCAAGTCGCTTAATCTGGGACAGGGAATATCAGCCCCAGCATTTT
TRBJ1-6 - - TRBV28 CASRVQNPGSPLHF TGTGCCAGCAGGGTACAAAACCCCGGGTCACCCCTCCACTTT
TRBJ1-1 - TRBD1 TRBV7-9 CASSSTRGGTEAFF TGTGCCAGCAGCTCTACCAGGGGGGGAACTGAAGCTTTCTTT
TRBJ2-7 - - TRBV5-4 CASSWGDSYEQYF TGTGCCAGCAGCTGGGGGGACTCCTACGAGCAGTACTTC
TRBJ2-5 - TRBD2 TRBV4-2 CASSQLDGTSGKETQYF TGTGCCAGCAGCCAACTTGACGGGACTAGCGGGAAAGAGACCCAGTACTTC
TRBJ1-2 - TRBD1 TRBV29-1 CSVEEPRDSYGYTF TGCAGCGTTGAAGAGCCCAGGGACAGCTATGGCTACACCTTC
TRBJ2-7 - TRBD2 TRBV10-2 CASSRLADLPSSYEQYF TGCGCCAGCAGTCGCCTAGCGGACCTCCCGAGCTCCTACGAGCAGTACTTC
TRBJ2-5 - TRBD2 TRBV9 CASSVRSDGRAQETQYF TGTGCCAGCAGCGTGAGATCGGACGGGAGGGCCCAAGAGACCCAGTACTTC
TRBJ2-7 - TRBD1 TRBV6-5 CASKGTGNYEQYF TGTGCCAGCAAGGGGACAGGAAACTACGAGCAGTACTTC
TRBJ2-7 - - TRBV15 CATSRDPGANYEQYF TGTGCCACCAGCAGAGACCCAGGTGCTAACTACGAGCAGTACTTC
TRBJ2-1 - TRBD1 TRBV27 CASRGQANEQFF TGTGCCAGCAGGGGACAGGCCAATGAGCAGTTCTTC
TRBJ1-3 once TRBD1 TRBV3-1/TRBV3-2 CASTLERTGIGNTIYF TGTGCCAGCACCTTAGAAAGGACAGGGATCGGAAACACCATATATTTT
TRBJ2-5 - - TRBV5-1 CASGSHGGGQETQYF TGCGCCAGCGGATCACATGGGGGTGGACAAGAGACCCAGTACTTC
TRBJ2-2 - TRBD2 TRBV7-8 CASSSFSGGALGELFF TGTGCCAGCAGCTCCTTTAGCGGGGGGGCCCTCGGGGAGCTGTTTTTT
TRBJ1-6 - TRBD1 TRBV7-9 CASSFPRAGGNDNSPLHF TGTGCCAGCAGCTTCCCCCGAGCAGGGGGTAACGATAATTCACCCCTCCACTTT
TRBJ2-3 - - TRBV18 CASSVTDTQYF TGTGCCAGCTCAGTTACAGATACGCAGTATTTT
TRBJ2-1 few TRBD2 TRBV19 CASRPGLEGTEQFF TGTGCCAGTAGACCGGGACTAGAAGGTACTGAGCAGTTCTTC
TRBJ2-1 - - TRBV19 CASSPLVGSNEQFF TGTGCCAGTAGTCCCCTGGTCGGGAGCAATGAGCAGTTCTTC
TRBJ1-1 once - TRBV2 CASSVFRTNTEAFF TGTGCCAGCAGTGTTTTCAGGACGAACACTGAAGCTTTCTTT
TRBJ1-2 - - TRBV6-5 CASLLGGGYTF TGTGCCAGCCTCCTAGGAGGGGGCTACACCTTC
TRBJ1-1 - - TRBV29-1 CSVNENTEAFF TGCAGCGTTAATGAGAACACTGAAGCTTTCTTT
TRBJ1-1 - - TRBV19 CASKRLGLNTEAFF TGTGCCAGTAAAAGGCTGGGATTGAACACTGAAGCTTTCTTT
TRBJ1-3 - - TRBV19 CASSISGQKSNTIYF TGTGCCAGTAGTATCTCCGGACAGAAGTCCAACACCATATATTTT
TRBJ2-3 - TRBD1 TRBV18 CASSPRPGQGEDTQYF TGTGCCAGCTCACCACGGCCGGGACAGGGTGAAGATACGCAGTATTTT